Detailed here is one T cell receptor (beta chain). Thawed, overnight-rested PBMC were stained with GMM-loaded CD1B tetramer, viability dye and anti-CD3, then sorted. The lipid loaded on the CD1B tetramers was C32 glucose monomycolate from Rhodococcus equi. Before cryopreservation, the sorted PBMC lost their CD14-expressing monocytes. From germline, CDR1 is WSHSY and CDR2 SAAADI. The CDR3 sequence is 16 residues long. With V trimmed by 2 bases and J by 2 bases, 4 bases remained unmatched. Sequencing of TCR-alpha and TCR-beta chains was unpaired. Libraries were prepared by immunoSEQ multiplex PCR; TCRdb keeps only in-frame clonotypes and omits some of them. The repertoire has 70,000 to 95,000 clones, roughly 93% of them found once; the top ten carry about 1.9%. The record originates from a study of T cells in tuberculosis.

This TCR was sampled from an adult woman with latent tuberculosis. The V gene is TRBV10-2, the J gene TRBJ2-3, with 10 bases lining up with TRBD2. The specimen was CD1b-GMM tetramer-negative cells sorted from PBMCs. Here the CDR3 DNA reads TGCGCCAGCAGTGAGCGAGCGGGGGGGAACACAGATACGCAGTATTTT. This codes for CASSERAGGNTDTQYF.